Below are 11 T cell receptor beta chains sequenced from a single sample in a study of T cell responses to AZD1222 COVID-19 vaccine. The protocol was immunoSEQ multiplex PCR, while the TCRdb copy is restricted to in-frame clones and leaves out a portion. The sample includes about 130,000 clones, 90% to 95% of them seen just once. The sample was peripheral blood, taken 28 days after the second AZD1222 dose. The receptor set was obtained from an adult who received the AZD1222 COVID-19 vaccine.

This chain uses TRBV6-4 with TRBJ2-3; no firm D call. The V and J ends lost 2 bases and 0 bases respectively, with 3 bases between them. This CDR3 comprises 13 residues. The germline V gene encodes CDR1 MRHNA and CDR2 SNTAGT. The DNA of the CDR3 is TGTGCCAGCAGTGACAGGAGCACAGATACGCAGTATTTT. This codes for CASSDRSTDTQYF.

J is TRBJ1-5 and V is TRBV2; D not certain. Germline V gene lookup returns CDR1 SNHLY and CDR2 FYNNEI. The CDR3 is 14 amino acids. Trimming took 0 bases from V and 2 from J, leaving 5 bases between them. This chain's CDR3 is CASSEALGNQPQHF. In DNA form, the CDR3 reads TGTGCCAGCAGTGAAGCGCTAGGCAATCAGCCCCAGCATTTT.

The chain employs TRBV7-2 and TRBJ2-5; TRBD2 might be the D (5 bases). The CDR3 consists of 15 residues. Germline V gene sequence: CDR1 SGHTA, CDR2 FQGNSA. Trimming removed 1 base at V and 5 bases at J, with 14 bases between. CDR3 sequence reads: CASSLESAGLETQYF. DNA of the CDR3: TGTGCCAGCAGCTTAGAGTCGGCGGGTCTCGAGACCCAGTACTTC.

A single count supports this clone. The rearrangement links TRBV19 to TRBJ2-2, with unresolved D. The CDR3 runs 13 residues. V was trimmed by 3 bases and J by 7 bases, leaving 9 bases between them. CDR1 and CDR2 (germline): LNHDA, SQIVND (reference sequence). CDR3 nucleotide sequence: TGTGCCAGTAGTATTGGACCGAGCGGGGAGCTGTTTTTT. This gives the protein CASSIGPSGELFF.

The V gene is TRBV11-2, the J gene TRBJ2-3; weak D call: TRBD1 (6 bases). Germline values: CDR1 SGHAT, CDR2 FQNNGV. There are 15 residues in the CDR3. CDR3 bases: TGTGCTACCACGAGGGGGTCGATGACCACAGATACGCAGTATTTT. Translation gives CATTRGSMTTDTQYF. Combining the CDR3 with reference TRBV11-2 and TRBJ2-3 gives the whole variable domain EAGVAQSPRYKIIEKRQSVAFWCNPISGHATLYWYQQILGQGPKLLIQFQNNGVVDDSQLPKDRFSAERLKGVDSTLKIQPAKLEDSAVYLCATTRGSMTTDTQYFGPGTRLTVL.

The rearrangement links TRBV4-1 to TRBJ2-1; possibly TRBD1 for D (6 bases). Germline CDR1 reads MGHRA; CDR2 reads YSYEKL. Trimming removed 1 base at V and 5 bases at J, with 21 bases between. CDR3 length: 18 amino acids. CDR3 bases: TGCGCCAGCAGCCAAGGAAGGTCGAGGGGGTGGGAGAACAATGAGCAGTTCTTC. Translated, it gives CASSQGRSRGWENNEQFF.

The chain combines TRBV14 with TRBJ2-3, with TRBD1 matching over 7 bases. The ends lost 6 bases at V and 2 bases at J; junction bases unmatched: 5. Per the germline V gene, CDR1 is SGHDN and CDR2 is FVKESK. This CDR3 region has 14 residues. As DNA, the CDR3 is TGTGCCAGCAGTCTGGGACAGATCACAGATACGCAGTATTTT. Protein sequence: CASSLGQITDTQYF.

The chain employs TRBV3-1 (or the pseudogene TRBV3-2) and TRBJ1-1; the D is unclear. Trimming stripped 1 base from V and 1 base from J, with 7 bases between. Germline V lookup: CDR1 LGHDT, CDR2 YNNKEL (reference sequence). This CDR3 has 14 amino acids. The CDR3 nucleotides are TGTGCCAGCAGCCAAGGCAGTGGGAACACTGAAGCTTTCTTT. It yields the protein CASSQGSGNTEAFF.

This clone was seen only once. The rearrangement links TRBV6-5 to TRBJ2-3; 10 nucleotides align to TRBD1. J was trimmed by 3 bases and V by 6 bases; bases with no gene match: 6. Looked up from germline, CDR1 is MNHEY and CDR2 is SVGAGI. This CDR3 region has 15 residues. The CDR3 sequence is CASRSDRGVTDTQYF. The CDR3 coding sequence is TGTGCCAGCAGATCGGACAGGGGGGTGACAGATACGCAGTATTTT.

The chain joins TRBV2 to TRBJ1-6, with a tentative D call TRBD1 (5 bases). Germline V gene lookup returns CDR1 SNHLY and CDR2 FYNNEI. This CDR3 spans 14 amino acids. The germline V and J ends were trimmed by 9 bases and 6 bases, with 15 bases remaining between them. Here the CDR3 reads CASWLGVSNSPLHF. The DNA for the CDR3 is TGTGCCAGTTGGCTGGGGGTGAGTAATTCACCCCTCCACTTT.

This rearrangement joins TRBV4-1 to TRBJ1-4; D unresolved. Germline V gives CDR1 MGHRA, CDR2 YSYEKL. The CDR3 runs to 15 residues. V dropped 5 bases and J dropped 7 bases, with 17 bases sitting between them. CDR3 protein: CASSAISGFGEKLFF. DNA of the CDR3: TGCGCCAGCAGCGCAATATCAGGTTTTGGTGAAAAACTGTTTTTT.